This T cell receptor (beta chain) appears in the sequencing data of a study of blood T cells in healthy people across ages. The CDR3 runs 17 residues. Germline V lookup: CDR1 SGHVS, CDR2 FQNEAQ. V was cut by 3 bases and J by 2 bases, with 18 bases left in between. Alongside a J-beta primer mix, a sample-barcoded 5' primer served in a second PCR lasting 7 to 11 cycles. Sequencing of every sample gave 2.5 million or more CDR3-containing paired-end reads. From the 5' RACE reads, TCRdb called clonotypes with MiXCR, one entry per CDR3 protein. The sample lists under 800,000 distinct CDR3 sequences; roughly 45% were seen once.

This clonotype was sampled from a woman in her sixties in good health. The chain links TRBV7-8 to TRBJ2-3; the D gene is possibly TRBD2 (7 bases). The sample consisted of blood. DNA of the CDR3: TGTGCCAGCAGCTTGGGGAGGGGGGCACTCAACACAGATACGCAGTATTTT. Amino acid sequence: CASSLGRGALNTDTQYF.